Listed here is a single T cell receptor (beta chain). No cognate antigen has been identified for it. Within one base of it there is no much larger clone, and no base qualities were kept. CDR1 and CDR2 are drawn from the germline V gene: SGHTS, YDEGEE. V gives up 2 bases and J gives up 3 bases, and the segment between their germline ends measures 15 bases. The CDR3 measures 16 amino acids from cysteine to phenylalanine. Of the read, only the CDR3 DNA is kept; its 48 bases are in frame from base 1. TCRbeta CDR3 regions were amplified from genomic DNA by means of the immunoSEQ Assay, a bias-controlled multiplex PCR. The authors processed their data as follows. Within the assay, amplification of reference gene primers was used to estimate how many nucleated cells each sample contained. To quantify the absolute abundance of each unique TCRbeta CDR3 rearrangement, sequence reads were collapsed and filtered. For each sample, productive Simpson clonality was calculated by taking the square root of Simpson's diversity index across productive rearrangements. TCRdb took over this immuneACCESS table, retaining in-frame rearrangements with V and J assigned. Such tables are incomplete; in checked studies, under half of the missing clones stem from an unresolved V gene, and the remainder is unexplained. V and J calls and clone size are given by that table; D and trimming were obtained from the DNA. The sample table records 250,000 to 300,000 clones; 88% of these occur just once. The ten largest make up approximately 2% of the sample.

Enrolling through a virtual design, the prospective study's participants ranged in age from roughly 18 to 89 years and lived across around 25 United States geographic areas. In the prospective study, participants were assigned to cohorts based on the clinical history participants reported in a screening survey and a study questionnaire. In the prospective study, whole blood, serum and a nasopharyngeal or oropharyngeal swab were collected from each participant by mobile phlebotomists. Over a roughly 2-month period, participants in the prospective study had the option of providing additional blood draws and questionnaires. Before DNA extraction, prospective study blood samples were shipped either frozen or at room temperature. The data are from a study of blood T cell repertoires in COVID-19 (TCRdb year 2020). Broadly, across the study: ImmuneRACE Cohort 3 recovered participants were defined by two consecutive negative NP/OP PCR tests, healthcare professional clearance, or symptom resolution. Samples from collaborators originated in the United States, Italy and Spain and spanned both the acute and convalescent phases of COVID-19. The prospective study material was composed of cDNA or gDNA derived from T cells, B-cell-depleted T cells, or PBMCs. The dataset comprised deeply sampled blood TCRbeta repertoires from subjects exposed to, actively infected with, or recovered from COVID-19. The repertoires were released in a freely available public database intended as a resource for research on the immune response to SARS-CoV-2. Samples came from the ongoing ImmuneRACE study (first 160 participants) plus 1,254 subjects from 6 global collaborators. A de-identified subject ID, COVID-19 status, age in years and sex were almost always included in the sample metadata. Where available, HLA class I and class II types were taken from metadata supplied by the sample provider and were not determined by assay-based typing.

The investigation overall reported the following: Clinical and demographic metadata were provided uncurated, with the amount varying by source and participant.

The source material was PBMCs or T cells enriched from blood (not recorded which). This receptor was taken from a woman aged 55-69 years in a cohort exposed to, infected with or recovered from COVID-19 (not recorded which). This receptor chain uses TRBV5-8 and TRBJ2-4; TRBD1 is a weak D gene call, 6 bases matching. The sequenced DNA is TGTGCCAGCAGCTTAGGGATCCAGGGGCTCAAAAACATTCAGTACTTC. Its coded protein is CASSLGIQGLKNIQYF.